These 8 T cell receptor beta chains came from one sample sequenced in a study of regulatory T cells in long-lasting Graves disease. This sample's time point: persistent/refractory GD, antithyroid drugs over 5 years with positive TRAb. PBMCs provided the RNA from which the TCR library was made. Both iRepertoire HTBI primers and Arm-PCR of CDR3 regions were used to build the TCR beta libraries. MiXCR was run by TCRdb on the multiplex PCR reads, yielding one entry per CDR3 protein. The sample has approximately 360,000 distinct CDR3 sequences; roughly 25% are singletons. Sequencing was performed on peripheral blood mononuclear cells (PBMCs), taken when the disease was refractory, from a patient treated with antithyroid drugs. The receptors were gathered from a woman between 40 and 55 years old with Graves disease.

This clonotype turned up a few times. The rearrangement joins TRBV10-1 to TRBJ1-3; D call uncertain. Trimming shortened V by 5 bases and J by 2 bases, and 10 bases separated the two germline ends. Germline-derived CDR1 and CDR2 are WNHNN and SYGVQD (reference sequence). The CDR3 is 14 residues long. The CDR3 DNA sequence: TGCGCCAGCAGTTCGGGCATTACTGGAAACACCATATATTTT. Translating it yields CASSSGITGNTIYF.

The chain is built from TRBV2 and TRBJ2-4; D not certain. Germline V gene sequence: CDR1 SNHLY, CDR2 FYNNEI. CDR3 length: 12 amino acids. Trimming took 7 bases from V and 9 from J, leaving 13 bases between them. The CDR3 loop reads CASIPGSGIQYF. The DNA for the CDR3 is TGTGCCAGCATTCCCGGGTCCGGCATTCAGTACTTC.

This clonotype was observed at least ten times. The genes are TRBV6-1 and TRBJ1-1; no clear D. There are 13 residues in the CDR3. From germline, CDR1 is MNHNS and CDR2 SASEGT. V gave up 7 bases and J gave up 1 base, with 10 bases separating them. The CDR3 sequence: CASTPSRNTEAFF. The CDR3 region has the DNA TGTGCCAGCACCCCGAGCAGGAACACTGAAGCTTTCTTT.

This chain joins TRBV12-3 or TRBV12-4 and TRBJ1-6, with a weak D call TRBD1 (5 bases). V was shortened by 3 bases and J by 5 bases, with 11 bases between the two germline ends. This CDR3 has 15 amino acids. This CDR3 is CASSFGTRDNSPLHF. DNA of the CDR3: TGTGCCAGCAGTTTTGGGACCCGTGATAATTCACCCCTCCACTTT.

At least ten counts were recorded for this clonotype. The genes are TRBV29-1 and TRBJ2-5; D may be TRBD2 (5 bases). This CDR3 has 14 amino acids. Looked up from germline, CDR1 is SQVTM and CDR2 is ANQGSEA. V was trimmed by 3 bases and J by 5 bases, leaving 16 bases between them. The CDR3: CSVDEIGGLETQYF. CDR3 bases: TGCAGCGTTGATGAAATAGGAGGATTGGAGACCCAGTACTTC.

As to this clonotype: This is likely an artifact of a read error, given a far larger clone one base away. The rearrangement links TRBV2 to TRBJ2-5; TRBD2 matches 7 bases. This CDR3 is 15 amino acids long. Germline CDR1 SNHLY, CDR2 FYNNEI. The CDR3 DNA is TGTGCCAGCAGCCAAGATCTAGCGGCCCAAGGGACCCAGTACTTC. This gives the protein CASSQDLAAQGTQYF.

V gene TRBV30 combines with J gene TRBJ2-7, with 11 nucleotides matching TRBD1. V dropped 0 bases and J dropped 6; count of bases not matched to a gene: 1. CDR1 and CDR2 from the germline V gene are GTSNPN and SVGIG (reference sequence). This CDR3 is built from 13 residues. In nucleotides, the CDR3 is TGTGCCTGGAGTGTGGGGACAGGGGGCGAGCAGTACTTC. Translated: CAWSVGTGGEQYF.

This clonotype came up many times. CDR3 DNA: TGTGCCAGCATCGGGGTCGACTACGAGCAGTACTTC. Protein: CASIGVDYEQYF. V gene TRBV28 combines with J gene TRBJ2-7; D is possibly TRBD2 (5 bases). This CDR3 is 12 amino acids long. Germline CDR1 MDHEN, CDR2 SYDVKM. Trimming removed 7 bases from V and 3 bases from J, with 10 bases in between.